This TCR beta chain was captured by sequencing in a study of blood T cell repertoires in COVID-19. Study-level information: Donors in the United States, Italy and Spain gave samples during acute or convalescent COVID-19. Sources were T cells, B-cell-depleted T cells, or PBMCs; the material itself was cDNA or gDNA.

Under the authors' procedure: For nucleated cells, counts were estimated from reference gene primer amplification. TCRdb keeps only in-frame clones here, not all; method: immunoSEQ multiplex PCR. V, J and clone size derive from that table, while D and trimming were established from the DNA sequence. The sample lists roughly 100,000 clones, approximately 78% seen once, with approximately 15% in the top ten. CDR1 KGHSH and CDR2 LQKENI come from the germline V gene. This CDR3 has 14 amino acids. The V end was cut by 6 bases, the J end by 5 bases, with 11 bases between. The sample consisted of peripheral blood. This receptor was taken from a woman older than 75 with acute or convalescent COVID-19. This chain uses TRBV18 with TRBJ1-6; no definite D call. The CDR3 reads CASSIASDNSPLHF. Here the CDR3 DNA reads TGTGCCAGCTCCATAGCAAGTGATAATTCACCCCTCCACTTT.